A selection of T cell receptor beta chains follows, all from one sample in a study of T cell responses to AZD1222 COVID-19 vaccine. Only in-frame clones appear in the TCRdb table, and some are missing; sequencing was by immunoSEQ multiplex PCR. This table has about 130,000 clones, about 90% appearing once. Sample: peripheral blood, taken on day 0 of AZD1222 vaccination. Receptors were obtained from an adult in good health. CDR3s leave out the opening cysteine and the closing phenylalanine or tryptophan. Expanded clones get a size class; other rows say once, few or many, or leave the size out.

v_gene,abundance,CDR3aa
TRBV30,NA,AWETGEGQPQH
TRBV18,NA,ASSPPGDTEAF
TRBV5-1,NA,ASSSGQMNTEAF
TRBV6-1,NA,ASSEGGGQGNYGYT
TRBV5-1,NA,ASRVGGAVETQY
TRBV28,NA,ASSSDGGADGEQF
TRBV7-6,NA,ASSIGGRGTDTQY
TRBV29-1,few,SVEKGGTEAF
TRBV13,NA,ASSLGRDGYYGYT
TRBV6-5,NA,ASSAPGTGDYEQY
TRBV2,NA,ASSGFTYNSPLH
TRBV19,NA,ASRWGDPSTEAF
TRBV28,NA,ASSLGREETQY
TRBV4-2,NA,ASSQVTEAF
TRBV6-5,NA,ASSYASHSGNTIY
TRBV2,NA,ASNGLGAKNIQY
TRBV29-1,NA,SGRTGTEKLF
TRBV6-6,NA,ASSRKPTRDGYSNQPQH
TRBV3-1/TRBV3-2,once,ASSGSGNLREQF
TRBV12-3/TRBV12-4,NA,ASSPTGGVGYT
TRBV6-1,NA,ASSEGGSSETQY
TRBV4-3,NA,ASSQDRVADGYT
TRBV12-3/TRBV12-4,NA,ASCKDSNQPQH
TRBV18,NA,ASSSERGAYEQY
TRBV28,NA,ASSFPRRSSGNTIY
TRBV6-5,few,ASTGQGARQPQH
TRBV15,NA,ATSRAGRGEQY
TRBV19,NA,ASSRTGLNTEAF
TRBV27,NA,ASSRTGILYEQY
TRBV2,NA,ASSEANAAYEQY
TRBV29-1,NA,SVTLGAGGTDTQY
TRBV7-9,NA,ASSLVPGGTEAF
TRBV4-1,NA,ASSQVSAPGEQY
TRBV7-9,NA,ASSRGGSEQF
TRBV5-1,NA,ASSLQEYYGYT